The sequence of this T cell receptor (beta chain) was determined in a study of blood T cell repertoires in COVID-19. Ages ranged from about 18 to 89 years, with residence in around 24 US areas. Cohorts were determined from participant-reported clinical history. In the study's own analysis: Using reference gene primer amplification, nucleated cell counts were estimated. TCRdb's table, derived via immunoSEQ multiplex PCR, lists solely in-frame clones and lacks some. That table is the source of V, J and clone size, and D and trimming were worked out from the DNA. This table has 490,000 or so clones, over 75% appearing once. Trimming took 3 bases from V and 1 from J, leaving 12 bases between them. The CDR3 is 15 residues long. The germline V gene has CDR1 SGDLS and CDR2 YYNGEE.

The TCR originated in a woman aged 40 to 49 who had recovered from COVID-19. The sample consisted of PBMCs or T cells enriched from blood (not recorded which). The rearrangement joins TRBV9 to TRBJ2-3; no reliable D call. The CDR3 spells CASSGALAGTDTQYF. CDR3 sequence (DNA): TGTGCCAGCAGCGGGGCGCTGGCTGGCACAGATACGCAGTATTTT. Variable domain in full (rest from reference TRBV9 and TRBJ2-3): DSGVTQTPKHLITATGQRVTLRCSPRSGDLSVYWYQQSLDQGLQFLIQYYNGEERAKGNILERFSAQQFPDLHSELNLSSLELGDSALYFCASSGALAGTDTQYFGPGTRLTVL.